The entry below describes one TCR beta chain. Its antigen is currently unknown. Sequencing was performed with immunoSEQ multiplex PCR; in TCRdb, only in-frame clones are kept and a portion is missing. The sample gives some 110,000 clones, around nine tenths of which show up once; 0.48% is in the top ten. People who had autoimmune disease history or systemic immunosuppression were excluded. The sample comes from a study of OX40 agonist ivuxolimab in advanced cancers. The study, taken as a whole, reports: Certain nonresponders additionally had low normalized T-cell clonal expansion. Expanded clones tended on average to be more numerous among CD8+ T cells than CD4+.

The sequence derives from an adult with an advanced solid tumor such as melanoma, head and neck, liver or kidney cancer. The material sequenced was CD4+ or CD8+ T cells sorted from blood, taken in a trial of the OX40 agonist ivuxolimab.

The CDR3 sequence is CASRTASTDTQYF. In nucleotides, the CDR3 is TGTGCCAGCAGGACCGCCAGCACAGATACGCAGTATTTT. The chain couples TRBV6-5 to TRBJ2-3; D is undetermined. CDR1 MNHEY and CDR2 SVGAGI come from the germline V gene. CDR3 size: 13 residues. Trimming cost V 6 bases and J 0 bases, with 7 bases left between them.